The 27 T cell receptor beta chains presented below share a single source sample, sequenced in a study of CXCR3-negative and CXCR3-positive naive CD8 T cells (dated by TCRdb to about 2019). These reads were obtained on a NextSeq 550. The Human TCR Profiling Kit (MiLaboratory) was used to prepare UMI-labeled 5' RACE TRB cDNA libraries. TCRdb reanalyzed the reads, keeping one entry per CDR3 protein sequence and omitting DNA. The table for this sample lists approximately 53,000 distinct CDR3 sequences. The leading ten clones occupy 23% of the sample. Material: memory CD8+ T cells from blood. This sample's cell subset or site label indicates: conventional CD8+ memory T cells (TMEM), sorted as controls. Receptor source: a human donor in good health. Some clones in this sample may be carry-over from other donors' samples.

The chain links TRBV10-3 to TRBJ1-1. This CDR3 contains 13 residues. Germline lookup yields CDR1 ENHRY and CDR2 SYGVKD. CDR3 protein: CATRGALNTEAFF.

The J gene is TRBJ2-3, the V gene TRBV29-1; TCRdb lists TRBD2, though no DNA is available to test this call. The V gene's germline CDR1 is SQVTM and CDR2 ANQGSEA. The CDR3 runs 15 residues. The CDR3 loop is CSVPPRESSTDTQYF.

This chain uses TRBV7-2 with TRBJ1-1; TCRdb indicates TRBD1, and absent DNA this call remains unverified. The CDR3 length is 14 residues. Germline loops: CDR1 SGHTA, CDR2 FQGNSA. CDR3: CASSSGQVRTEAFF.

This chain connects TRBV20-1 to TRBJ2-3; TCRdb selects TRBD2, and the lack of DNA leaves this call unchecked. This CDR3 has 14 residues. Germline V gene sequence: CDR1 DFQATT, CDR2 SNEGSKA (reference sequence). The CDR3 sequence: CSARDGTSGHTQYF.

J is TRBJ2-7 and V is TRBV25-1; the TRBD2 assignment by TCRdb is unverifiable without DNA. Per germline, CDR1 MGHDK and CDR2 SYGVNS. The CDR3 length is 14 residues. The CDR3 spells CASTPPGLPYEQYF.

The V and J genes are TRBV30 and TRBJ2-1. The germline CDR1 and CDR2 sequences are GTSNPN and SVGIG (reference sequence). The CDR3 has 14 residues. This CDR3 reads CAWTGWGSYNEQFF.

CDR3 sequence reads: CSAPQLANQPQHF. This chain links TRBV20-1 with TRBJ1-5. CDR1 is DFQATT, CDR2 SNEGSKA, per germline (reference sequence). The CDR3 spans 13 residues.

The rearrangement joins TRBV6-1 to TRBJ2-7. CDR1 MNHNS and CDR2 SASEGT come from the germline V gene. This CDR3 is built from 14 residues. The CDR3 loop is CASSVSEAAYEQYF.

The V and J genes are TRBV28 and TRBJ2-7; there is no DNA to check the TCRdb D call of TRBD1. CDR1 and CDR2 (germline): MDHEN, SYDVKM. CDR3 length: 12 residues. The CDR3 region is CASSLGAGGQYF.

The rearrangement uses TRBV27 and TRBJ2-3; absent DNA, TCRdb's TRBD1 call cannot be checked. The CDR3 runs to 15 residues. From germline, CDR1 is MNHEY and CDR2 SMNVEV (reference sequence). This chain's CDR3 is CASSLSGGFTDTQYF.

The rearrangement uses TRBV12-3 or TRBV12-4 and TRBJ2-5; the D call from TCRdb, TRBD1, cannot be confirmed without DNA. The CDR3 loop spans 16 amino acids. CDR3 sequence: CASSSLPDRVQETQYF.

The chain carries TRBV4-3 and TRBJ1-4; TCRdb reports TRBD1, a call that lacks DNA to check it against. In germline, CDR1 is LGHNA, CDR2 YSLEER. This CDR3 spans 13 amino acids. CDR3 residues: CASSQGAHEKLFF.

The chain employs TRBV29-1 and TRBJ1-1; there is no DNA to check the TCRdb D call of TRBD1. This CDR3 has 17 residues. From germline, CDR1 is SQVTM and CDR2 ANQGSEA. The CDR3 loop is CSVEGSLGHLMNTEAFF.

This chain connects TRBV29-1 to TRBJ2-2. The CDR3 length is 13 residues. Germline CDR1 SQVTM, CDR2 ANQGSEA. The CDR3 spells CSVAAANTGELFF.

V usage is TRBV19 and J usage is TRBJ2-5; TCRdb designates TRBD1, a call that cannot be tested without DNA. Germline values: CDR1 LNHDA, CDR2 SQIVND (reference sequence). The CDR3 length is 13 residues. The CDR3 here is CASGGTGQETQYF.

V is TRBV20-1 and J is TRBJ2-1; as DNA is missing, the TRBD1 call by TCRdb cannot be tested. The CDR3 totals 13 residues. CDR1 and CDR2 (germline): DFQATT, SNEGSKA (reference sequence). CDR3: CSARAWANNEQFF.

This sequence joins TRBV29-1 and TRBJ2-2. In germline, CDR1 is SQVTM, CDR2 ANQGSEA. There are 15 residues in the CDR3. This CDR3 reads CSVERGGFGTGELFF.

This chain connects TRBV3-1 to TRBJ2-7; TCRdb selects TRBD1, and the lack of DNA leaves this call unchecked. CDR3 size: 14 residues. CDR1 and CDR2 from the germline V gene are LGHDT and YNNKEL (reference sequence). The CDR3: CASSQSRGIGEQYF.

The chain uses TRBV29-1 and TRBJ2-1; the D call from TCRdb, TRBD1, cannot be confirmed without DNA. The CDR3 runs to 13 residues. Per the germline V gene, CDR1 is SQVTM and CDR2 is ANQGSEA. Here the CDR3 reads CSAEGAHDNEQFF.

This rearrangement joins TRBV5-1 to TRBJ2-7; TCRdb's D call, TRBD1, is unchecked because there is no DNA. CDR1 and CDR2 from the germline V gene are SGHRS and YFSETQ. The CDR3 covers 15 residues. The CDR3 loop reads CASSSRDRASYEQYF.

J is TRBJ1-1 and V is TRBV6-6; checking the TCRdb D call of TRBD1 is not possible without DNA. The CDR3 extends over 14 amino acids. Germline V gives CDR1 MNHNY, CDR2 SVGAGI (reference sequence). The CDR3 sequence is CASSSGIWNTEAFF.

The genes are TRBV29-1 and TRBJ2-1; TCRdb lists TRBD2, though no DNA is available to test this call. Germline assignment: CDR1 SQVTM and CDR2 ANQGSEA. This CDR3 is 15 amino acids long. CDR3 amino acids: CSVLTLAGGSNEQFF.

J is TRBJ1-3 and V is TRBV5-6. This CDR3 is built from 13 residues. The germline gives CDR1 SGHDT, CDR2 YYEEEE. Here the CDR3 reads CASREYSGNTIYF.

V usage is TRBV15 and J usage is TRBJ1-1; TCRdb calls TRBD1, which cannot be checked without DNA. There are 12 residues in the CDR3. Germline-derived CDR1 and CDR2 are LNHNV and YYDKDF (reference sequence). CDR3 in amino acids: CATSGDQVEAFF.

The rearrangement links TRBV5-1 to TRBJ2-7; TCRdb returns TRBD1, unconfirmable since there is no DNA. CDR1 is SGHRS and CDR2 is YFSETQ in the germline V gene. This CDR3 region has 16 residues. CDR3 amino acids: CASSLDLGRGAYEQYF. Full variable domain (missing parts from reference TRBV5-1 and TRBJ2-7): KAGVTQTPRYLIKTRGQQVTLSCSPISGHRSVSWYQQTPGQGLQFLFEYFSETQRNKGNFPGRFSGRQFSNSRSEMNVSTLELGDSALYLCASSLDLGRGAYEQYFGPGTRLTVT.

Here the CDR3 reads CASSHVGTGGYEQYF. This chain links TRBV6-6 with TRBJ2-7; the TCRdb call, TRBD1, lacks DNA for checking. The CDR3 is 15 amino acids. The germline CDR1 and CDR2 sequences are MNHNY and SVGAGI (reference sequence).

The CDR3 is CSAGLAGTYEQYF. The chain employs TRBV29-1 and TRBJ2-7; TCRdb lists TRBD2, though no DNA is available to test this call. The V gene's germline CDR1 is SQVTM and CDR2 ANQGSEA. The CDR3 spans 13 residues.